A single sample gave rise to the 11 T cell receptor beta chains below, sequenced in a study of neurological immune-mediated disorders. Each CDR3 protein gets one entry after TCRdb re-called the 5' RACE reads with MiXCR. The repertoire consists of about 50,000 distinct CDR3 sequences, with about a tenth occurring once and the leading ten covering 5.3%. Sequenced: PBMCs. The source is a man between 65 and 85 years old with HTLV-1-associated myelopathy (HAM/TSP).

This clonotype was observed many times. The V and J genes are TRBV9 and TRBJ1-1; no definite D call. CDR3 length: 14 amino acids. Germline V lookup: CDR1 SGDLS, CDR2 YYNGEE. V lost 0 bases and J lost 2, with 8 bases in between. The chain's CDR3 is CASSVGSVNTEAFF. CDR3 DNA sequence: TGTGCCAGCAGCGTAGGCTCTGTCAACACTGAAGCTTTCTTT.

In its sample, this clonotype is medium-sized. This chain joins TRBV5-1 and TRBJ2-7; possibly TRBD1 for D (5 bases). CDR1 SGHRS and CDR2 YFSETQ come from the germline V gene. This CDR3 is 14 amino acids long. The ends were cut back, 4 bases at V and 2 bases at J, with 13 bases in the middle. The CDR3 bases are TGCGCCAGCAGCAAGGACACGAACCCCTACGAGCAGTACTTC. Encoded protein: CASSKDTNPYEQYF.

The V gene is TRBV7-2, the J gene TRBJ2-7, with 11 nucleotides matching TRBD2. CDR3 size: 15 residues. J was trimmed by 6 bases and V by 5 bases; bases with no gene match: 9. Germline V gene sequence: CDR1 SGHTA, CDR2 FQGNSA. In nucleotides, the CDR3 is TGTGCCAGCAGCGCCCTAGCGGGAGGTCAGGGCGAGCAGTACTTC. Translated: CASSALAGGQGEQYF.

The table lists this clonotype with a few counts. The chain couples TRBV5-1 to TRBJ1-2; weak D call: TRBD1 (6 bases). With 4 bases removed from V and 7 bases from J, the gap between germline ends came to 17 bases. The germline CDR1 and CDR2 sequences are SGHRS and YFSETQ. This CDR3 has 14 residues. The CDR3 DNA follows: TGCGCCAGCAGCGCCGGGACACCCCCCTTTGGCTACACCTTC. Protein product: CASSAGTPPFGYTF.

This clonotype came up many times. The chain uses TRBV5-1 and TRBJ1-6; TRBD1 agrees at 7 bases. Germline V CDR1 and CDR2: SGHRS, YFSETQ. The length of the CDR3 is 14 residues. Trimming took 4 bases from V and 9 from J; bases not matched to a gene: 7. The chain's CDR3 is CASSPGQAASPLHF. The CDR3 DNA follows: TGCGCCAGCAGCCCCGGACAGGCGGCTTCACCCCTCCACTTT.

This clonotype was recorded many times. V is TRBV11-2 and J is TRBJ2-1; maybe TRBD2 (5 bases). Trimming removed 5 bases from V and 4 bases from J, with 18 bases in between. Per the germline V gene, CDR1 is SGHAT and CDR2 is FQNNGV. This CDR3 contains 16 residues. This CDR3 reads CASSPYLSAGYNEQFF. DNA for the CDR3: TGTGCCAGCAGCCCCTACCTTAGCGCGGGTTACAATGAGCAGTTCTTC.

This clonotype was seen ten or more times. The V gene is TRBV6-5, the J gene TRBJ2-7; D not resolved. V was pared by 3 bases and J by 3 bases, with 9 bases between. Germline CDR1 reads MNHEY; CDR2 reads SVGAGI. The CDR3 length is 13 residues. For the CDR3, the DNA is TGTGCCAGCAGTTATCAAGGTGGCTACGAGCAGTACTTC. Translating gives CASSYQGGYEQYF.

In its sample, this clonotype was seen a few times. V is TRBV6-6 and J is TRBJ2-3, with 9 bases matching TRBD1. Germline-derived CDR1 and CDR2 are MNHNY and SVGAGI (reference sequence). Trimming at V came to 7 bases and at J to 9 bases, leaving 17 bases not matched to a gene. This CDR3 is built from 16 residues. DNA for the CDR3: TGTGCCAGCATACTAGATCACAGGGGGCGCTCAGGGACGCAGTATTTT. Translated, it gives CASILDHRGRSGTQYF.

This clonotype was counted at least ten times. The chain joins TRBV7-9 to TRBJ1-1; perhaps TRBD1 as D (5 bases). Germline V gives CDR1 SEHNR, CDR2 FQNEAQ (reference sequence). This CDR3 has 13 residues. With 4 bases removed from V and 4 bases from J, the gap between germline ends came to 10 bases. The CDR3 loop is CASSWAGGTEAFF. CDR3 bases: TGTGCCAGCAGCTGGGCCGGGGGCACTGAAGCTTTCTTT.

This clonotype was detected ten times or more. The chain is built from TRBV12-3 or TRBV12-4 and TRBJ2-4; TRBD2 matches at 11 bases. V was clipped by 5 bases and J by 0 bases; unmatched bases: 9. This CDR3 comprises 18 residues. The CDR3, as DNA: TGTGCCAGCAGTCCCAGGACTAGCGGGTACTTAGCCAAAAACATTCAGTACTTC. It codes for CASSPRTSGYLAKNIQYF.

This clonotype was counted many times. The gene calls are TRBV6-5 and TRBJ1-6; D ambiguous. V shed 5 bases and J shed 7 bases, with 9 bases lying between them. Germline V gene data show CDR1 as MNHEY and CDR2 as SVGAGI. This CDR3 is 13 amino acids long. CDR3 nucleotide sequence: TGTGCCAGCAGTACGACACGGAATTCACCCCTCCACTTT. Its translation: CASSTTRNSPLHF.